These 21 T cell receptor beta chains share one sample of origin, sequenced in a study of blood T cells in healthy people across ages. A sample-barcoded 5' primer and a J-beta primer mix were used in a second PCR of about 7 to 12 cycles. TCRdb independently ran MiXCR on the 5' RACE reads; one entry per CDR3 protein. This table has 1,800,000 or so distinct CDR3 sequences, about two fifths appearing once. The sample was blood. The origin of the receptors is a human donor in good health.

This clonotype was observed once. Compared with germline, one end of the junction differs, possibly owing to a read error. This chain links TRBV9 with TRBJ1-2, with D unresolved. The CDR3 extends over 15 amino acids. Germline CDR1 reads SGDLS; CDR2 reads YYNGEE. For the CDR3, the DNA is TGTGCCAGCAGGGTAGATGAATGGGAAATCGGAGGCTACACCTTC. Translated: CASRVDEWEIGGYTF.

The chain employs TRBV28 and TRBJ1-3; no definite D call. The CDR3 is 14 amino acids. The V and J ends lost 8 bases and 4 bases respectively, with 15 bases between them. The germline CDR1 and CDR2 sequences are MDHEN and SYDVKM. CDR3 DNA: TGTGCCAGCCGCGCCGCGGTGGGGGGAAACACCATATATTTT. It specifies CASRAAVGGNTIYF. The variable domain in full, with the rest retrieved from reference TRBV28 and TRBJ1-3, is DVKVTQSSRYLVKRTGEKVFLECVQDMDHENMFWYRQDPGLGLRLIYFSYDVKMKEKGDIPEGYSVSREKKERFSLILESASTNQTSMYLCASRAAVGGNTIYFGEGSWLTVV.

This clonotype was observed a few times. The chain is built from TRBV7-6 and TRBJ1-5, with TRBD1 matching 7 bases. The CDR3 loop spans 15 amino acids. Germline loops: CDR1 SGHVS, CDR2 FNYEAQ. Trimming cost V 0 bases and J 6 bases; bases outside gene matches: 5. The CDR3 coding sequence is TGTGCCAGCAGCTTAGCAGGGGGCGAGGGTCAGCCCCAGCATTTT. Amino acids: CASSLAGGEGQPQHF.

This clonotype has only a few counts. The chain has TRBV4-2 and TRBJ2-5, with unresolved D. Germline V lookup: CDR1 LGHNA, CDR2 YNFKEQ. The V end was cut by 0 bases, the J end by 5 bases, with 16 bases between. This CDR3 is built from 16 residues. CDR3 sequence reads: CASSQESAGLEETQYF. The CDR3 nucleotides read TGTGCCAGCAGCCAAGAGTCGGCAGGCCTTGAGGAGACCCAGTACTTC.

Worth noting for this clonotype: Sequence at one end of the junction differs from germline and may be a read error. The chain uses TRBV4-3 and TRBJ2-1; unclear D gene. CDR1 and CDR2 (germline): LGHNA, YSLEER. This CDR3 is 16 amino acids long. The CDR3: CASGQDEAGWNNEQFF. The CDR3 bases are TGCGCCAGCGGCCAAGATGAGGCCGGCTGGAACAATGAGCAGTTCTTC.

The V gene is TRBV7-2, the J gene TRBJ1-2; 7 bases are a match to TRBD1. With 5 bases clipped from V and 7 bases from J, the junction kept 10 bases outside the gene matches. The CDR3 runs to 14 residues. Germline assignment: CDR1 SGHTA and CDR2 FQGNSA. CDR3 protein: CASSPSVTGIGYTF. As DNA, the CDR3 is TGTGCCAGCAGCCCATCCGTGACAGGGATTGGCTACACCTTC.

This clonotype came up a few times. V gene TRBV7-2 combines with J gene TRBJ1-1; 9 bases fit TRBD1. Germline values: CDR1 SGHTA, CDR2 FQGNSA. The trim removed 3 bases at V and 4 bases at J, leaving 9 bases unmatched. The CDR3 has 16 residues. The CDR3 bases are TGTGCCAGCAGCTTTCGGACAGGGGTGATCGGCACTGAAGCTTTCTTT. This sequence encodes CASSFRTGVIGTEAFF.

The rearrangement uses TRBV3-1 and TRBJ1-2; 7 bases align to TRBD1. The CDR3 has 13 amino acids. CDR1 LGHDT and CDR2 YNNKEL come from the germline V gene (reference sequence). The J segment lost 6 bases and the V segment lost 4 bases, leaving 5 bases of the junction unmatched. CDR3 in DNA: TGTGCCAGCAGCCGGGGACAGAGAGATGGCTACACCTTC. Translated, it gives CASSRGQRDGYTF.

CDR3 protein: CASSDEGLAQETQYF. The CDR3 DNA sequence: TGTGCCAGCAGTGACGAGGGACTAGCCCAAGAGACCCAGTACTTC. This chain uses TRBV2 with TRBJ2-5, with 9 positions matching TRBD2. From germline, CDR1 is SNHLY and CDR2 FYNNEI. Losses at the gene ends were 3 bases for V and 1 base for J; bases not matched to a gene: 3. This CDR3 is built from 15 residues.

Note on this clonotype: An end of the junction does not agree with germline; a read error may underlie this. The chain has TRBV7-2 and TRBJ2-3; 10 bases match TRBD2. The CDR3 runs to 14 residues. The germline V gene has CDR1 SGHTA and CDR2 FQGNSA. CDR3 DNA: TGTGCCAGCAGCATAGCGGGGGGAGGGGATACGCAGTATTTT. This translates into CASSIAGGGDTQYF.

The CDR3: CASSALPTERLNTEAFF. The CDR3 DNA follows: TGTGCCAGCAGCGCCCTACCGACAGAGCGTTTAAACACTGAAGCTTTCTTT. V is TRBV9 and J is TRBJ1-1, with D perhaps matching TRBD1 (5 bases). CDR1 and CDR2 from the germline V gene are SGDLS and YYNGEE. Trimming pared 3 bases from V and 2 bases from J, leaving 20 bases between. This CDR3 comprises 17 residues.

V usage is TRBV20-1 and J usage is TRBJ2-5, with D perhaps matching TRBD2 (5 bases). The germline gives CDR1 DFQATT, CDR2 SNEGSKA (reference sequence). The CDR3 sequence is 14 residues long. V shed 0 bases and J shed 8 bases, with 16 bases lying between them. CDR3 residues: CSARDRRGFETQYF. CDR3 sequence (DNA): TGCAGTGCTAGAGATCGACGGGGATTCGAAACCCAGTACTTC.

The chain recombines TRBV12-3 or TRBV12-4 with TRBJ2-1, with TRBD1 as a possible D gene (6 bases). The V and J ends lost 6 bases and 8 bases respectively, with 14 bases between them. This CDR3 is built from 13 residues. CDR3 amino acids: CASRPSTGYEQFF. CDR3 coding DNA: TGTGCCAGCAGACCCTCAACAGGGTATGAGCAGTTCTTC.

The J gene is TRBJ2-7, the V gene TRBV6-5; possibly TRBD1 for D (5 bases). The ends were cut back, 4 bases at V and 4 bases at J, with 17 bases in the middle. Per germline, CDR1 MNHEY and CDR2 SVGAGI. There are 15 residues in the CDR3. CDR3 protein: CASSSRAAVVYEQYF. As DNA, the CDR3 is TGTGCCAGCAGTTCCAGGGCGGCGGTAGTTTACGAGCAGTACTTC.

This clonotype was counted a few times. The CDR3 region has the DNA TGCAGTGCTCACAGACAGGGGGATGAAAAACTGTTTTTT. It is translated as CSAHRQGDEKLFF. The chain recombines TRBV20-1 with TRBJ1-4, with 9 positions matching TRBD1. V lost 5 bases to trimming and J lost 6 bases; unmatched junction nucleotides: 4. CDR1 and CDR2 (germline): DFQATT, SNEGSKA (reference sequence). This CDR3 has 13 residues.

V usage is TRBV29-1 and J usage is TRBJ1-5, with 8 positions matching TRBD1. CDR3 length equals 17 residues. Unmatched junction bases numbered 14, after V lost 4 bases and J lost 3 bases. CDR1 SQVTM and CDR2 ANQGSEA come from the germline V gene. CDR3: CSVGVRPGTGSNQPQHF. The CDR3 DNA follows: TGCAGCGTTGGGGTCCGCCCGGGGACAGGTTCCAATCAGCCCCAGCATTTT. The full variable domain, completed using reference TRBV29-1 and TRBJ1-5, is SAVISQKPSRDICQRGTSLTIQCQVDSQVTMMFWYRQQPGQSLTLIATANQGSEATYESGFVIDKFPISRPNLTFSTLTVSNMSPEDSSIYLCSVGVRPGTGSNQPQHFGDGTRLSIL.

The gene calls are TRBV29-1 and TRBJ2-5; TRBD1 aligns across 9 bases. J lost 11 bases, V lost 5 bases, and 18 bases had no gene match. This CDR3 is 15 amino acids long. Germline V CDR1 and CDR2: SQVTM, ANQGSEA. The CDR3 is CSVPSSGTGRLGQYF. The CDR3 nucleotides are TGCAGCGTTCCTTCCTCCGGGACAGGGAGATTAGGGCAGTACTTC.

This clonotype has more than one count but fewer than ten. In DNA, the CDR3 is TGTGCCCGGCCAATTAAGACAGGGGTGGGTGGCTACACCTTC. The encoded protein is CARPIKTGVGGYTF. This rearrangement joins TRBV12-3 or TRBV12-4 to TRBJ1-2; 8 positions match TRBD1. After removal of 11 bases from V and 7 bases from J, the junction contained 15 bases not matched to a gene. The CDR3 contains 14 residues.

The chain employs TRBV11-3 and TRBJ2-1, with 8 bases fitting TRBD1. Germline trimming cut 5 bases from V and 6 bases from J; bases unmatched to any gene: 6. The germline V gene encodes CDR1 SGHNT and CDR2 YENEEA. The CDR3 runs 14 residues. CDR3 coding DNA: TGTGCCAGCAGCACAGGGGGTTCCCCCAATGAGCAGTTCTTC. It translates to CASSTGGSPNEQFF.

CDR3 DNA sequence: TGCAGTGCTATAGAAAGCTCCTACAATGAGCAGTTCTTC. Amino acid sequence: CSAIESSYNEQFF. The chain employs TRBV20-1 and TRBJ2-1; D uncertain. Germline V gene data show CDR1 as DFQATT and CDR2 as SNEGSKA (reference sequence). V shed 4 bases and J shed 0 bases, with 7 bases lying between them. There are 13 residues in the CDR3.

This chain links TRBV28 with TRBJ1-1; D may be TRBD1 (5 bases). The ends were cut back, 3 bases at V and 2 bases at J, with 16 bases in the middle. The CDR3 loop spans 16 amino acids. The germline CDR1 and CDR2 sequences are MDHEN and SYDVKM. CDR3 protein: CASSFPSTAQNTEAFF. DNA of the CDR3: TGTGCCAGCAGTTTCCCCTCGACAGCACAAAACACTGAAGCTTTCTTT.